One and the same sample provided the 20 T cell receptor beta chains below, sequenced in a study of response to subunit inactivated influenza vaccine. MiXCR, applied by TCRdb to the RT-PCR reads, yields one record per CDR3 protein. The table shows some 520,000 distinct CDR3 sequences, with approximately 16% occurring only once. This material consisted of CD4+ T cells sorted from PBMCs, taken around 25 months after vaccination. The origin of the receptors is a man aged 50 to 69 who received an inactivated influenza vaccine.

CDR3 sequence: CASSLAGQNYNEQFF. The CDR3 coding sequence is TGCGCCAGCAGCTTGGCCGGGCAGAACTACAATGAGCAGTTCTTC. This chain connects TRBV5-1 to TRBJ2-1; D is undetermined. Germline CDR1 SGHRS, CDR2 YFSETQ. V gave up 0 bases and J gave up 3 bases, with 10 bases separating them. This CDR3 comprises 15 residues.

The chain links TRBV28 to TRBJ1-1; TRBD1 matches 9 bases. V lost 2 bases, J lost 1 base, and 5 bases stayed unmatched. CDR3 length: 16 residues. In germline, CDR1 is MDHEN, CDR2 SYDVKM. The CDR3 reads CASSLTGGSGNTEAFF. CDR3 DNA: TGTGCCAGCAGTTTAACAGGGGGCTCAGGGAACACTGAAGCTTTCTTT. The variable domain in full, completed from reference TRBV28 and TRBJ1-1, reads DVKVTQSSRYLVKRTGEKVFLECVQDMDHENMFWYRQDPGLGLRLIYFSYDVKMKEKGDIPEGYSVSREKKERFSLILESASTNQTSMYLCASSLTGGSGNTEAFFGQGTRLTVV.

This chain joins TRBV20-1 and TRBJ1-2; D is possibly TRBD1 (5 bases). V lost 5 bases to trimming and J lost 1 base, with 8 bases between them. CDR3 length: 12 residues. From germline, CDR1 is DFQATT and CDR2 SNEGSKA (reference sequence). CDR3 residues: CSARDGNYGYTF. CDR3 DNA: TGCAGTGCTCGGGACGGTAACTATGGCTACACCTTC.

A few counts support this clonotype. The chain is built from TRBV5-5 and TRBJ2-1; D may be TRBD1 (7 bases). The CDR3 sequence is 13 residues long. CDR1 and CDR2 (germline): SGHKS, YYEKEE (reference sequence). V was trimmed by 6 bases and J by 6 bases, leaving 13 bases between them. CDR3 protein: CASTRQGGNEQFF. The DNA of the CDR3 is TGTGCCAGCACCCGCCAGGGGGGCAATGAGCAGTTCTTC. The full variable domain, in which reference TRBV5-5 and TRBJ2-1 provide the parts outside the CDR3, is DAGVTQSPTHLIKTRGQQVTLRCSPISGHKSVSWYQQVLGQGPQFIFQYYEKEERGRGNFPDRFSARQFPNYSSELNVNALLLGDSALYLCASTRQGGNEQFFGPGTRLTVL.

The V gene is TRBV10-3, the J gene TRBJ1-1; no clear D gene. This CDR3 region has 13 residues. The germline V and J ends were trimmed by 3 bases and 1 base, with 6 bases remaining between them. Per the germline V gene, CDR1 is ENHRY and CDR2 is SYGVKD. CDR3 DNA: TGTGCCATCAGTGAATCAGGGAACACTGAAGCTTTCTTT. Translated, it gives CAISESGNTEAFF.

This sequence joins TRBV10-2 and TRBJ1-6; no definite D call. CDR3 length: 14 residues. Looked up from germline, CDR1 is WSHSY and CDR2 is SAAADI. V was cut by 0 bases and J by 6 bases, with 6 bases left in between. The CDR3 reads CASSESGGNSPLHF. Here the CDR3 DNA reads TGCGCCAGCAGTGAGTCGGGCGGTAATTCACCCCTCCACTTT.

This clonotype appeared a few times. V usage is TRBV7-2 and J usage is TRBJ2-7; D unresolved. The V end lost 5 bases, the J end lost 6 bases, and 11 bases lay between the germline ends. The CDR3 runs 12 residues. Germline V CDR1 and CDR2: SGHTA, FQGNSA. CDR3 loop: CASSPPGPEQYF. The CDR3 coding sequence is TGTGCCAGCAGCCCACCCGGTCCCGAGCAGTACTTC.

CDR3 coding DNA: TGTGCCACCAGTGCCGGGAATCAAAACATTCAGTACTTC. Translating gives CATSAGNQNIQYF. This chain joins TRBV15 and TRBJ2-4; D is perhaps TRBD2 (5 bases). Germline CDR1 and CDR2: LNHNV and YYDKDF (reference sequence). Between the trimmed V and J ends, which lost 6 bases and 5 bases, there was a span of 11 bases. The CDR3 extends over 13 amino acids.

The rearrangement links TRBV27 to TRBJ1-2; 7 nucleotides match TRBD1. In germline, CDR1 is MNHEY, CDR2 SMNVEV (reference sequence). The CDR3 loop spans 16 amino acids. Trimming removed 3 bases from V and 1 base from J; junction bases left unmatched: 8. The CDR3 sequence is CASSFLLGTVNYGYTF. The CDR3 DNA is TGTGCCAGCAGTTTTCTACTAGGGACAGTTAACTATGGCTACACCTTC.

This CDR3 is CSSQGALAKNIQYF. For the CDR3, the DNA is TGCAGTTCACAGGGAGCTTTGGCCAAAAACATTCAGTACTTC. The V and J genes are TRBV20-1 and TRBJ2-4; tentatively, D is TRBD1 (6 bases). CDR1 is DFQATT, CDR2 SNEGSKA, per germline (reference sequence). The CDR3 totals 14 residues. Trimming pared 8 bases from V and 1 base from J, leaving 15 bases between.

There are a few counts of this clonotype. The chain couples TRBV4-3 to TRBJ2-7; D is unresolved. Germline V gene lookup returns CDR1 LGHNA and CDR2 YSLEER. V was cut by 0 bases and J by 8 bases, with 14 bases left in between. This CDR3 has 14 residues. CDR3 in amino acids: CASSQDWQAVKQYF. CDR3 bases: TGCGCCAGCAGCCAAGATTGGCAGGCCGTGAAGCAGTACTTC.

This clonotype was detected a few times. The chain couples TRBV28 to TRBJ1-1; 7 bases fit TRBD1. CDR1 MDHEN and CDR2 SYDVKM come from the germline V gene. This CDR3 is built from 13 residues. With V trimmed by 5 bases and J by 6 bases, 6 bases remained unmatched. CDR3 amino acids: CASSLTGAPEAFF. CDR3 coding DNA: TGTGCCAGCAGTCTCACAGGGGCCCCTGAAGCTTTCTTT.

The gene calls are TRBV18 and TRBJ2-5; D gene unclear. Germline V gene lookup returns CDR1 KGHSH and CDR2 LQKENI. Trimming took 0 bases from V and 1 from J, leaving 9 bases between them. The CDR3 consists of 15 residues. CDR3 sequence: CASSPPAAGQETQYF. CDR3 DNA: TGTGCCAGCTCACCACCGGCGGCAGGCCAAGAGACCCAGTACTTC.

This rearrangement joins TRBV7-9 to TRBJ1-1; 8 bases are a match to TRBD1. J gave up 4 bases and V 4 bases, and 8 bases lay outside the gene matches. Germline CDR1 and CDR2: SEHNR and FQNEAQ (reference sequence). The CDR3 consists of 15 residues. This CDR3 reads CASSSGGRVVTEAFF. CDR3 in DNA: TGTGCCAGCAGCTCAGGGGGCAGGGTGGTCACTGAAGCTTTCTTT. The full variable domain, with the rest looked up from reference TRBV7-9 and TRBJ1-1, is DTGVSQNPRHKITKRGQNVTFRCDPISEHNRLYWYRQTLGQGPEFLTYFQNEAQLEKSRLLSDRFSAERPKGSFSTLEIQRTEQGDSAMYLCASSSGGRVVTEAFFGQGTRLTVV.

V is TRBV20-1 and J is TRBJ2-2; 8 positions match TRBD1. CDR1 is DFQATT and CDR2 is SNEGSKA in the germline V gene (reference sequence). V shed 2 bases, J shed 1 base, and the junction held 12 bases outside the gene matches. This CDR3 has 18 amino acids. The CDR3 loop reads CSARQGASTGLNTGELFF. In DNA, the CDR3 is TGCAGTGCTAGACAGGGGGCTTCAACAGGGTTGAACACCGGGGAGCTGTTTTTT.

The V call is TRBV10-3, the J call TRBJ2-1; 7 bases fit TRBD2. Trimming took 6 bases from V and 8 from J; bases not matched to a gene: 7. The CDR3 is 13 amino acids. The germline V gene has CDR1 ENHRY and CDR2 SYGVKD. Here the CDR3 reads CAIRAQGGHEQFF. For the CDR3, the DNA is TGTGCCATCAGGGCCCAGGGAGGGCATGAGCAGTTCTTC.

In DNA form, the CDR3 reads TGCAGCGTTGAAAAGGCGGGAGGGTTAAAAGAGACCCAGTACTTC. This codes for CSVEKAGGLKETQYF. The chain has TRBV29-1 and TRBJ2-5; 9 bases are a match to TRBD2. The V and J ends lost 2 bases and 3 bases, in that order; junction bases with no gene match: 7. The CDR3 covers 15 residues. From germline, CDR1 is SQVTM and CDR2 ANQGSEA. The full variable domain, completed using reference TRBV29-1 and TRBJ2-5, is SAVISQKPSRDICQRGTSLTIQCQVDSQVTMMFWYRQQPGQSLTLIATANQGSEATYESGFVIDKFPISRPNLTFSTLTVSNMSPEDSSIYLCSVEKAGGLKETQYFGPGTRLLVL.

This clonotype was found a few times. This chain uses TRBV4-1 with TRBJ2-3; 9 bases align to TRBD2. This CDR3 comprises 14 residues. Germline V gene sequence: CDR1 MGHRA, CDR2 YSYEKL. V lost 4 bases, J lost 2 bases, and 1 base stayed unmatched. The chain's CDR3 is CASSLAGATDTQYF. The DNA for the CDR3 is TGCGCCAGCAGCCTAGCGGGAGCCACAGATACGCAGTATTTT.

The chain employs TRBV10-3 and TRBJ1-1; possibly TRBD1 for D (5 bases). From germline, CDR1 is ENHRY and CDR2 SYGVKD. V lost 10 bases and J lost 5, with 11 bases in between. The length of the CDR3 is 11 residues. The CDR3 sequence is CATGTTTEAFF. In DNA, the CDR3 is TGTGCCACCGGGACCACGACTGAAGCTTTCTTT.

V is TRBV5-1 and J is TRBJ2-1, with D possibly matching TRBD2 (6 bases). This CDR3 is 16 amino acids long. The V end was cut by 1 base, the J end by 4 bases, with 15 bases between. Germline V gene lookup returns CDR1 SGHRS and CDR2 YFSETQ. The CDR3 DNA reads TGCGCCAGCAGCTTGTTAGTAGCGGATGTTTACAATGAGCAGTTCTTC. Protein product: CASSLLVADVYNEQFF.